What follows describes a single TCR beta chain. This clonotype was detected a few times. Its antigen remains unidentified. Within one base of it there is no much larger clone, and no base qualities were kept. The record originates from a study of T cell repertoires in cytomegalovirus infection (dated by TCRdb to 2018 to 2020). In terms of the full investigation: The peptide stimulations were aimed at well-studied HLA-B-restricted epitopes as well as recently identified HLA-C-restricted CMV epitopes, whose presentation resists viral immunomodulation. The HLA type of each donor mattered for the analysis, because public TCR beta signatures pointed to carriage of CMV infection along with the matching HLA type. Results and caveats for the whole study, not just this receptor: Cumulative frequency of public TCR beta family members discriminated carriers of CMV infection plus the relevant HLA type in this cohort and an independent approximately 400-donor cohort. The ex vivo response was dominated by HLA-C-restricted CMV-specific TCR beta clonotypes, and the single most frequent clonotype in two of eight donors was supplied by these HLA-C-restricted clonotypes.

This sample was sequenced with an Illumina HiSeq 1500. Starting from the raw public reads, TCRdb applied fastp trimming at Q25, assembled clones with MiXCR and retained in-frame beta chains. Each entry merges the rows of one CDR3 protein and shows their most common DNA and genes. In this sample the table shows hundreds of thousands of distinct CDR3 sequences, about two fifths of which occur a single time. The ten largest clones capture around two fifths of the sample. Per the publication, the treatment or condition label means: in vitro stimulation with specific CMV peptide epitopes to enrich CMV-specific T cells. Counted from cysteine to phenylalanine, this CDR3 has 12 amino acids. Kept here is only the CDR3 DNA, which spans 36 bases and is read in frame from base 1. Taken from the germline V gene, the CDR1 and CDR2 loops are SGHDT and YYEEEE. Trimming takes 4 bases from V and 0 bases from J, and the germline ends sit 5 bases apart.

This sequence uses TRBV5-6 and TRBJ2-7; the D segment cannot be called with confidence. The source of this sequence is a human donor in good health (CMV status not recorded). Some clones in this sample may be carry-over from other donors' samples. The sample was cultured PBMCs, taken from culture after CMV antigen stimulation. The CDR3 in this case is CASSRPSYEQYF. Read as DNA, the sequence is TGTGCCAGCAGCCGCCCCTCCTACGAGCAGTACTTC.